This T cell receptor beta chain was profiled in a study of blood T cells in healthy people across ages. Germline lookup yields CDR1 SGHTA and CDR2 FQGTGA. The CDR3 has 15 residues. V lost 3 bases and J lost 3; bases outside the gene matches: 3. This clonotype appeared many times. A sample-barcoded 5' primer and a J-beta primer mix were used in a second PCR of roughly 6 to 11 cycles. Using its own MiXCR run on the 5' RACE reads, TCRdb lists one record per CDR3 protein. Of roughly 680,000 distinct CDR3 sequences listed, over 40% are singletons. The sequencing input was blood. The rearrangement links TRBV7-3 to TRBJ2-3; 10 positions agree with TRBD2. This TCR was recovered from a woman over 75 in good health. The CDR3 coding sequence is TGTGCCAGCAGCTTCTCTAGCGGGGGTACAGATACGCAGTATTTT. Amino acid sequence: CASSFSSGGTDTQYF. Filled out from reference TRBV7-3 and TRBJ2-3, the complete variable domain reads GAGVSQTPSNKVTEKGKYVELRCDPISGHTALYWYRQSLGQGPEFLIYFQGTGAADDSGLPNDRFFAVRPEGSVSTLKIQRTERGDSAVYLCASSFSSGGTDTQYFGPGTRLTVL.